Below, one TCR beta chain is given with its context. This sample is drawn from a study of blood T cell repertoires in COVID-19. In the study overall: From T cells, B-cell-depleted T cells, or PBMCs came the material, which was cDNA or gDNA.

Allocation to cohorts depended on clinical history reported by the participants. Two consecutive negative NP/OP PCR tests, clearance, or resolved symptoms defined Cohort 3 recovery. Original analysis: Counts of nucleated cells, estimated from reference gene primer amplification, were obtained. The table came from immunoSEQ multiplex PCR; TCRdb's copy has only in-frame clones and leaves some out. The V and J calls and clone size are taken from that table; D and trimming were inferred from the DNA. The sample records 250,000 to 400,000 clones, 89% being singletons. Sequencing was done on a sample of PBMCs or T cells enriched from blood (not recorded which). This receptor was identified in a man between 60 and 75 years old who had recovered from COVID-19.

CDR3 amino acids: CASSWGRAGNTIYF. CDR3 sequence (DNA): TGCGCCAGCAGCTGGGGGCGAGCCGGAAACACCATATATTTT. The chain is built from TRBV5-1 and TRBJ1-3; tentative D call: TRBD1 (6 bases). Germline V gene lookup returns CDR1 SGHRS and CDR2 YFSETQ. Trimming stripped 3 bases from V and 4 bases from J, with 11 bases between. The CDR3 contains 14 residues.